The present TCR beta chain was sequenced within a study of T cells after yellow fever vaccination. Broader study findings: From the bulk population, abundant clonotypes could contaminate and appear within FACS-sorted repertoires. Reappearing after the booster were most of the clones from primary vaccination (96% CD4, about 87% CD8). A limited proportion of clonotypes was detected within both the CD4 and CD8 compartments.

CDR1 and CDR2 (germline): LGHNA, YSLEER. Trimming took 2 bases from V and 2 from J; bases not matched to a gene: 6. The CDR3 spans 18 residues. Making TCR cDNA involved 5'RACE template switching, which added UMIs and a universal primer site. Using its own MiXCR run on the 5' RACE reads, TCRdb lists one record per CDR3 protein. The sample includes about 400,000 distinct CDR3 sequences, approximately 5.7% of them seen just once. On this clonotype: The antigen is undetermined.

The receptor's source is a man aged 25-45 years who received the YFV17D yellow fever vaccine. The source was PBMCs, collected 5 days after the yellow fever booster vaccination. This chain uses TRBV4-3 with TRBJ2-1; TRBD2 matches 13 bases. The CDR3 region has the DNA TGCGCCAGCAGCCAATCCAGACTAGCGGGAGGCCCCTACAATGAGCAGTTCTTC. Translated, it gives CASSQSRLAGGPYNEQFF.